This T cell receptor (beta chain) was profiled in a study of blood T cell repertoires in COVID-19 (dated by TCRdb to about 2020). About the investigation overall: The collaborator samples originated in the United States, Italy and Spain and spanned the acute and convalescent phases of COVID-19. The samples were drawn from two sources: the first 160 participants of the ongoing ImmuneRACE study, and 950 to 1,500 subjects contributed by 6 global collaborators. Where available, HLA class I and class II types were taken from metadata supplied by the sample provider and were not determined by assay-based typing. A freely available public database, intended as a resource for researchers studying the immune response to SARS-CoV-2, is where the repertoires were released. The dataset comprised deeply sampled blood TCRbeta repertoires from subjects exposed to, actively infected with, or recovered from COVID-19. The material from the prospective study consisted of cDNA or gDNA derived from T cells, B-cell-depleted T cells, or PBMCs. A de-identified subject ID, COVID-19 status, age in years and sex were almost always included in the sample metadata. The paper as a whole reports these results and caveats: Clinical and demographic metadata were provided uncurated, with the amount varying by source and participant.

TCRbeta CDR3 regions were amplified from genomic DNA using the immunoSEQ Assay, a bias-controlled multiplex PCR. Per the source publication's procedure: Nucleated cell counts per sample were estimated from amplification of reference gene primers within the assay. To quantify the absolute abundance of each unique TCRbeta CDR3 rearrangement, sequence reads were collapsed and filtered. For each sample, productive Simpson clonality was calculated by taking the square root of Simpson's diversity index across productive rearrangements. TCRdb retrieved this table from immuneACCESS and kept in-frame rearrangements only. Not all clones are present; in checked studies, unresolved V genes account for under half, and no reason is known for the remainder. D and trimming were read from the DNA, whereas the V and J calls and clone size are those reported in that table. A total of around 250,000 clones appear in this sample, about 90% of them only once. The ten most abundant clones make up 0.87% of the sample.

Participants in the prospective study were aged about 18 to 89 years, lived in 20 to 25 United States geographic areas, and enrolled through a virtual design. In the prospective study, participants were assigned to cohorts based on the clinical history participants reported in a screening survey and a study questionnaire. Exposed participants were defined as having been in contact with someone with a PCR-confirmed or clinician-diagnosed COVID-19 case within 2 weeks of study entry. In the prospective study, whole blood, serum and a nasopharyngeal or oropharyngeal swab were collected from each participant by mobile phlebotomists. Additional blood draws and questionnaires over an approximately 2-month period could optionally be provided by prospective study participants. Before DNA extraction, blood samples from the prospective study were shipped at room temperature or frozen. In the case of this clone: Its target antigen remains unknown. One base away there is no much larger clone; base qualities are not given.

This sequence was found in a man over 45 who had been exposed to COVID-19. Sequencing was performed on PBMCs or T cells enriched from blood (not recorded which).

The CDR3 amino acid sequence is: CASSPGHAIRDRGQPQHF. The nucleotide sequence is TGTGCCAGCTCACCGGGCCACGCTATCCGGGACAGGGGTCAGCCCCAGCATTTT. The sequence links TRBV18 to TRBJ1-5, with TRBD1 matching 10 junction bases. Including the terminal cysteine and phenylalanine, the CDR3 comprises 18 residues. The DNA shown is the 54-base CDR3, in frame from base 1. The junction shows trimming of 3 bases on V and 6 bases on J, and the gene matches do not reach 14 bases of it. CDR1 and CDR2 (KGHSH, LQKENI) derive from the germline V gene.